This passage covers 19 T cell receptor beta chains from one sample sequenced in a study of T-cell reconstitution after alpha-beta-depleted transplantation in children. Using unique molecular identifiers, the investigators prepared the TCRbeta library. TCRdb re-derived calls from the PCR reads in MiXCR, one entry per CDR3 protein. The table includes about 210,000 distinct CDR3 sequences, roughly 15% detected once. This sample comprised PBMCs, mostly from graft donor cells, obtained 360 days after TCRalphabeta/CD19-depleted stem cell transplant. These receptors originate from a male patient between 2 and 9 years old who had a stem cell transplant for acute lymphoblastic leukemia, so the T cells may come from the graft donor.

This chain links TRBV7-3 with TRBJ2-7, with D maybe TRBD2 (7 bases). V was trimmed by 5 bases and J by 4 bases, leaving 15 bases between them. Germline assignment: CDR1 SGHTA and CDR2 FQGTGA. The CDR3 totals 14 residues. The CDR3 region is CASSPGGRIYEQYF. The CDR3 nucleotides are TGTGCCAGCAGCCCCGGGGGGCGGATTTACGAGCAGTACTTC.

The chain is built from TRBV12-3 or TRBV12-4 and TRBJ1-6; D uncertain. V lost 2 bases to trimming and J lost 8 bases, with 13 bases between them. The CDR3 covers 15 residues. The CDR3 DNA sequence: TGTGCCAGCAGTTTAAGTGAGGGCGGCCATTCACCCCTCCACTTT. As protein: CASSLSEGGHSPLHF.

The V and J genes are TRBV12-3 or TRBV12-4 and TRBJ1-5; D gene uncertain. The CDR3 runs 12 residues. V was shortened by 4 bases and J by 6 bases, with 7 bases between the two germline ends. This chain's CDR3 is CASSSNAQPQHF. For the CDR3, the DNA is TGTGCCAGCAGTTCAAACGCTCAGCCCCAGCATTTT.

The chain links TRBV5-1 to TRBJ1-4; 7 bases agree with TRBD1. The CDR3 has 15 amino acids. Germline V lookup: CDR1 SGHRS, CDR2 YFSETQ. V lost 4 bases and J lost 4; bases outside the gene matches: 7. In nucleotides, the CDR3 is TGCGCCAGCAGCCCCACAGGGGCGGTTAATGAAAAACTGTTTTTT. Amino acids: CASSPTGAVNEKLFF. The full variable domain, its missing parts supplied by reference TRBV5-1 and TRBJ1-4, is KAGVTQTPRYLIKTRGQQVTLSCSPISGHRSVSWYQQTPGQGLQFLFEYFSETQRNKGNFPGRFSGRQFSNSRSEMNVSTLELGDSALYLCASSPTGAVNEKLFFGSGTQLSVL.

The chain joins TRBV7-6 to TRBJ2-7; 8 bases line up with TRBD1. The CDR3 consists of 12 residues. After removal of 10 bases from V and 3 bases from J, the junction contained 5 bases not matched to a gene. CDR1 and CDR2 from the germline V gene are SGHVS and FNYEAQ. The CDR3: CAIGQGNYEQYF. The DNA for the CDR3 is TGTGCCATCGGACAGGGAAACTACGAGCAGTACTTC.

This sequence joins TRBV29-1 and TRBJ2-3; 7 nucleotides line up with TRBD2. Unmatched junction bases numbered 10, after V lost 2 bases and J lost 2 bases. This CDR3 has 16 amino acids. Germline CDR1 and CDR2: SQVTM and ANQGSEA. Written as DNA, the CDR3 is TGCAGCGTTGAACCCCGGCGGACTAGATCCACAGATACGCAGTATTTT. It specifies CSVEPRRTRSTDTQYF.

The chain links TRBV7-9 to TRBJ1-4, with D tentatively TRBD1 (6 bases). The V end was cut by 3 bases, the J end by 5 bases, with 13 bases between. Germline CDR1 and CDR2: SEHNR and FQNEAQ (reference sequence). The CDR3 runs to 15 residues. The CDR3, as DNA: TGTGCCAGCAGCTTCGGACAGAGAGAAAATGAAAAACTGTTTTTT. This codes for CASSFGQRENEKLFF.

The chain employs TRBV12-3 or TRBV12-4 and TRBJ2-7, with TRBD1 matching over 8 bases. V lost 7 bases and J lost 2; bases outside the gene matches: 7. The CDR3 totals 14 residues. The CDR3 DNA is TGTGCCAGCAATGACGGGACAGGCCCCTACGAGCAGTACTTC. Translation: CASNDGTGPYEQYF.

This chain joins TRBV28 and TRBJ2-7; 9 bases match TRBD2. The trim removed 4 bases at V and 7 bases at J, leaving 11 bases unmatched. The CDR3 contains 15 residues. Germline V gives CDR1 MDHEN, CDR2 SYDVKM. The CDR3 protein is CASSSMGLAEWEQYF. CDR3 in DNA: TGTGCCAGCAGTTCTATGGGACTAGCCGAATGGGAGCAGTACTTC.

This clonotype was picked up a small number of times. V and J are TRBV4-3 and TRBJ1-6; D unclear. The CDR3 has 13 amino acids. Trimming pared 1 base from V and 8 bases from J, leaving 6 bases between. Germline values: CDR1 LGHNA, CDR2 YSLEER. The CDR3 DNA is TGCGCCAGCAGCCAAGGTGGAGATTCACCCCTCCACTTT. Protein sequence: CASSQGGDSPLHF.

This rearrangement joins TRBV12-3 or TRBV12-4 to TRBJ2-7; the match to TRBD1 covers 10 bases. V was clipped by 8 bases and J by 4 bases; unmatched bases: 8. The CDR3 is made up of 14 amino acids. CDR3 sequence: CASAATGGPYEQYF. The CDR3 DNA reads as TGTGCCAGCGCCGCGACAGGGGGCCCGTACGAGCAGTACTTC.

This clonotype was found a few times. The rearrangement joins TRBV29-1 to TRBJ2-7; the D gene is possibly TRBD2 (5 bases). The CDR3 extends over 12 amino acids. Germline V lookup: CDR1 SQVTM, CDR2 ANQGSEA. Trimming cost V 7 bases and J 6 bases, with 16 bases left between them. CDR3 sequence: CSAPLIGGEQYF. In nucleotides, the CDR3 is TGCAGCGCTCCCCTTATCGGAGGCGAGCAGTACTTC.

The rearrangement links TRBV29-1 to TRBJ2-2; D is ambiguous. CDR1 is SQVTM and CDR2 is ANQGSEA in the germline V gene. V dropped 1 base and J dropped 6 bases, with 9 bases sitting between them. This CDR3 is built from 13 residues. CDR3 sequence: CSVEVRTPGELFF. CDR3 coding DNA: TGCAGCGTTGAAGTTCGAACCCCCGGGGAGCTGTTTTTT.

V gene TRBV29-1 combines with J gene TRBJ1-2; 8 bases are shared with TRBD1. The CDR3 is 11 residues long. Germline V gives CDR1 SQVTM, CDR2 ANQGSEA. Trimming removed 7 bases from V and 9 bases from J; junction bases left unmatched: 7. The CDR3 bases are TGCAGCGCCTGGACAGGGAGGCGCTACACCTTC. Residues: CSAWTGRRYTF. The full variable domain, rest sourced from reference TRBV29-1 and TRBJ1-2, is SAVISQKPSRDICQRGTSLTIQCQVDSQVTMMFWYRQQPGQSLTLIATANQGSEATYESGFVIDKFPISRPNLTFSTLTVSNMSPEDSSIYLCSAWTGRRYTFGSGTRLTVV.

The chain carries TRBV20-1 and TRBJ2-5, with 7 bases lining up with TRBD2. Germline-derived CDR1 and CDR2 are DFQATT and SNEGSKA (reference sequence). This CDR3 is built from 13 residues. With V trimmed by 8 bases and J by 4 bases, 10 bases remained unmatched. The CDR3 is CSHPGGSRETQYF. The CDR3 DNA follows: TGCAGTCATCCCGGGGGGAGTCGAGAGACCCAGTACTTC.

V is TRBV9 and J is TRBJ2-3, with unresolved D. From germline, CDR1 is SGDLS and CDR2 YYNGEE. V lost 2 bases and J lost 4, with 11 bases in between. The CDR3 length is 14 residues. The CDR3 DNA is TGTGCCAGCAGCGTCCTGGGCCCTTCAGATACGCAGTATTTT. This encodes CASSVLGPSDTQYF.

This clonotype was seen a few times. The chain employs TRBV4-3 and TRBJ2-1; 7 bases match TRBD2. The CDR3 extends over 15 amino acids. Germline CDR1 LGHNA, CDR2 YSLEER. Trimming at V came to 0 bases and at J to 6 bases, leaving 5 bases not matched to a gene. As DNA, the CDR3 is TGCGCCAGCAGCCAAGATGGTGGCGGGAGCAATGAGCAGTTCTTC. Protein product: CASSQDGGGSNEQFF.

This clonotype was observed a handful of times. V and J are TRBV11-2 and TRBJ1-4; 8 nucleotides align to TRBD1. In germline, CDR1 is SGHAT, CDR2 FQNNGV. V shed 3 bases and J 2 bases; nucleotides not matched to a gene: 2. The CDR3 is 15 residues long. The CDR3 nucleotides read TGTGCCAGCAGCTTGGGGGACAGGACTAATGAAAAACTGTTTTTT. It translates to CASSLGDRTNEKLFF.

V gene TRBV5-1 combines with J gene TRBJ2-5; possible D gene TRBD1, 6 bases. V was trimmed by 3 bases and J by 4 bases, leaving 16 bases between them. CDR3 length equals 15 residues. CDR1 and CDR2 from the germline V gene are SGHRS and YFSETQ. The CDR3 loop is CASSSYADRRETQYF. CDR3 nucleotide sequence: TGCGCCAGCAGCTCCTACGCGGACAGAAGAGAGACCCAGTACTTC. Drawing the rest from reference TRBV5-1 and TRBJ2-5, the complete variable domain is KAGVTQTPRYLIKTRGQQVTLSCSPISGHRSVSWYQQTPGQGLQFLFEYFSETQRNKGNFPGRFSGRQFSNSRSEMNVSTLELGDSALYLCASSSYADRRETQYFGPGTRLLVL.